This TCR beta chain comes out of a study of blood T cell repertoires in COVID-19. Study-level information: Acute and convalescent COVID-19 samples came from the United States, Italy and Spain. Nucleic acid was either cDNA or gDNA, and it came from T cells, B-cell-depleted T cells, or PBMCs.

TCRdb's copy holds only in-frame clones and misses some; the assay was immunoSEQ multiplex PCR. Among some 300,000 clones, over 75% were seen once, and the ten largest hold 9.5%. The germline V gene has CDR1 MNHEY and CDR2 SVGAGI. J was trimmed by 5 bases and V by 5 bases; bases with no gene match: 6. The CDR3 has 14 residues. Enrolled through a virtual design, the participants were between 18 and 89 years of age and came from roughly 22 US areas. Allocation to cohorts depended on clinical history reported by the participants. The sequencing input was PBMCs or T cells enriched from blood (not recorded which). This TCR came from a woman between 40 and 50 years old who had recovered from COVID-19. The rearrangement uses TRBV6-5 and TRBJ2-7; TRBD2 matches at 10 bases. CDR3 sequence reads: CASSKLAGVHEQYF. CDR3 bases: TGTGCCAGCAGTAAGCTAGCGGGAGTACACGAGCAGTACTTC.